Ten or more counts support the clone carrying this T cell receptor beta chain. The trim removed 0 bases at V and 1 base at J, leaving 9 bases unmatched. The CDR3 runs 19 residues. Germline CDR1 is DFQATT and CDR2 is SNEGSKA (reference sequence). This specimen comes from a study of Graves' ophthalmopathy and Graves' hyperthyroidism. Amplification targeted the TCR beta CDR3 regions, with RNA transcripts as the source material. HTBI primers served in a first-round RT-PCR, which a second-round multiplex PCR followed. MiXCR was run by TCRdb on the multiplex PCR reads, yielding one entry per CDR3 protein. The sample holds under 350,000 distinct CDR3 sequences, about a sixth seen once.

What was sequenced was peripheral blood. The chain employs TRBV20-1 and TRBJ2-5; 15 bases map to TRBD2. This TCR came from an adult man with Graves' ophthalmopathy. The CDR3 region is CSARDSRTSGRAGQETQYF. CDR3 sequence (DNA): TGCAGTGCTAGAGATTCTAGGACTAGCGGGAGGGCCGGCCAAGAGACCCAGTACTTC.